Detailed here is one T cell receptor beta chain. This entry is derived from a study of Tregs in tolerant kidney transplant recipients. TCRdb's copy holds only in-frame clones and misses some; the assay was immunoSEQ multiplex PCR. The sample shows about 110,000 clones, roughly 90% of them seen only once. Trimming shortened V by 6 bases and J by 0 bases, and 6 bases separated the two germline ends. Per the germline V gene, CDR1 is SNHLY and CDR2 is FYNNEI. The CDR3 has 13 amino acids. This sample comprised CD4+ T cells from blood, obtained before the transplant. This sequence joins TRBV2 and TRBJ1-5; the D is unclear. The TCR comes from a human donor who received a combined kidney and bone marrow transplant. CDR3 in amino acids: CASRRDSNQPQHF. CDR3 DNA sequence: TGTGCCAGCAGGCGGGATAGCAATCAGCCCCAGCATTTT.